This TCR beta chain was obtained from a study of blood T cell repertoires in COVID-19. Germline assignment: CDR1 LGHDT and CDR2 YNNKEL (reference sequence). CDR3 length: 17 residues. V gave up 4 bases and J gave up 4 bases; unmatched junction bases: 10. The data were produced by immunoSEQ multiplex PCR, yet TCRdb's version contains in-frame clones alone and is incomplete. The sample contains roughly 210,000 clones, roughly 84% of which appear only once. The clonotype comes from a man between 25 and 39 years old in a cohort exposed to, infected with or recovered from COVID-19 (not recorded which). The chain employs TRBV3-1 (or the pseudogene TRBV3-2) and TRBJ2-2; the match to TRBD1 covers 9 bases. Sample: PBMCs or T cells enriched from blood (not recorded which). The DNA for the CDR3 is TGTGCCAGCAGCCGAAATCCGGGACAGGGTCGCACCGGGGAGCTGTTTTTT. Its protein product is CASSRNPGQGRTGELFF.